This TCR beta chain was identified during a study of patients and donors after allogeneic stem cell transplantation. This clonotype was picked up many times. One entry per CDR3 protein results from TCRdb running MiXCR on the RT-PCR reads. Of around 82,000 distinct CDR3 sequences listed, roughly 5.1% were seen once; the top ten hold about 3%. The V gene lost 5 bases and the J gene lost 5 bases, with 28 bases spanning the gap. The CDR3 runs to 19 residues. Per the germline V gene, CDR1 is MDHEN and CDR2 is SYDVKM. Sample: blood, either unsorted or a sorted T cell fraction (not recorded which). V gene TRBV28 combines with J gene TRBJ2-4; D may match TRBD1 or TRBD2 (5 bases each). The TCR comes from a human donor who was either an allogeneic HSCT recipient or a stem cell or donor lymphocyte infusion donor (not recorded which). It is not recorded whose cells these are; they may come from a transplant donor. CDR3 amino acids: CASSKIRLRGHGGENIQYF. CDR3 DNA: TGTGCCAGCAGTAAGATACGCCTCCGGGGCCATGGTGGGGAAAACATTCAGTACTTC. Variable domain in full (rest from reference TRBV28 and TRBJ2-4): DVKVTQSSRYLVKRTGEKVFLECVQDMDHENMFWYRQDPGLGLRLIYFSYDVKMKEKGDIPEGYSVSREKKERFSLILESASTNQTSMYLCASSKIRLRGHGGENIQYFGAGTRLSVL.